These 15 T cell receptor beta chains share one sample of origin, sequenced in a study of control samples from healthy donors and cancer patients. TCRdb's table, derived via immunoSEQ multiplex PCR, lists solely in-frame clones and lacks some. The table has approximately 50,000 clones, approximately 94% seen once; the top ten hold about 0.74%. The material sequenced was PBMCs. Every receptor here comes from a man younger than 45 with colorectal cancer.

V gene TRBV5-1 combines with J gene TRBJ2-5; 10 bases match TRBD2. The CDR3 spans 15 residues. From germline, CDR1 is SGHRS and CDR2 YFSETQ. With V trimmed by 4 bases and J by 5 bases, 8 bases remained unmatched. The CDR3 DNA follows: TGCGCCAGCAGCCAGCTAGCGGGGGTTGGGGAGACCCAGTACTTC. The encoded protein is CASSQLAGVGETQYF.

The chain couples TRBV15 to TRBJ2-7, with TRBD1 as a possible D gene (6 bases). Germline lookup yields CDR1 LNHNV and CDR2 YYDKDF (reference sequence). The CDR3 has 16 residues. V lost 0 bases and J 5 bases, leaving 17 bases between the germline ends. CDR3 nucleotide sequence: TGTGCCACCAGCAGAGATCAAACAGGGCGGGCTAACGAGCAGTACTTC. Amino acid sequence: CATSRDQTGRANEQYF. The whole variable domain, filled in from reference TRBV15 and TRBJ2-7, reads DAMVIQNPRYQVTQFGKPVTLSCSQTLNHNVMYWYQQKSSQAPKLLFHYYDKDFNNEADTPDNFQSRRPNTSFCFLDIRSPGLGDTAMYLCATSRDQTGRANEQYFGPGTRLTVT.

This clone showed up just once. The V and J genes are TRBV19 and TRBJ1-2, with a weak D call TRBD1 (5 bases). The germline V gene encodes CDR1 LNHDA and CDR2 SQIVND (reference sequence). The CDR3 spans 15 residues. V lost 3 bases and J lost 0, with 11 bases in between. CDR3 sequence (DNA): TGTGCCAGTAGTATTAAGGGGCCCGCTAACTATGGCTACACCTTC. This sequence encodes CASSIKGPANYGYTF.

The chain employs TRBV24-1 and TRBJ2-1, with D tentatively TRBD1 (6 bases). Germline V CDR1 and CDR2: KGHDR, SFDVKD. The CDR3 loop spans 17 amino acids. Trimming stripped 2 bases from V and 2 bases from J, with 15 bases between. The CDR3 DNA reads TGTGCCACCAGTGATTCCGGACAGCCAAGAGCCTACAATGAGCAGTTCTTC. It codes for CATSDSGQPRAYNEQFF.

This clone was counted only a few times. The chain is built from TRBV12-5 and TRBJ1-5; D remains ambiguous. Germline CDR1 LGHNT, CDR2 FRNRAP. The CDR3 has 10 amino acids. Trimming stripped 6 bases from V and 7 bases from J, with 4 bases between. The CDR3: CASGGQPQHF. The DNA of the CDR3 is TGTGCTAGTGGGGGCCAGCCCCAGCATTTT.

There are a few counts of this clone. The chain joins TRBV12-3 or TRBV12-4 to TRBJ1-2; D gene ambiguous. V dropped 7 bases and J dropped 2 bases, with 8 bases sitting between them. This CDR3 contains 12 residues. The CDR3 spells CASKVGNYGYTF. Here the CDR3 DNA reads TGTGCCAGCAAGGTCGGAAACTATGGCTACACCTTC.

The CDR3 sequence: CASSQGVVNYGYTF. The CDR3 DNA follows: TGCGCCAGCAGCCAAGGGGTGGTAAACTATGGCTACACCTTC. The chain employs TRBV4-3 and TRBJ1-2; unclear D gene. The germline gives CDR1 LGHNA, CDR2 YSLEER. This CDR3 has 14 residues. The ends were cut back, 1 base at V and 2 bases at J, with 8 bases in the middle.

J is TRBJ2-7 and V is TRBV27; D gene ambiguous. The CDR3 runs to 15 residues. Trimming took 3 bases from V and 2 from J, leaving 14 bases between them. The germline CDR1 and CDR2 sequences are MNHEY and SMNVEV (reference sequence). The CDR3 DNA follows: TGTGCCAGCAGTTTTCGACGGCAGTACCCCTACGAGCAGTACTTC. Protein product: CASSFRRQYPYEQYF.

The CDR3 nucleotides read TGTGCCAGCAGCATTGGACAGCCTGCTGTTGTTGGCTACACCTTC. Protein product: CASSIGQPAVVGYTF. The chain uses TRBV9 and TRBJ1-2, with D perhaps TRBD1 (6 bases). The CDR3 runs to 15 residues. Trimming shortened V by 4 bases and J by 7 bases, and 20 bases separated the two germline ends. Per the germline V gene, CDR1 is SGDLS and CDR2 is YYNGEE.

J is TRBJ2-2 and V is TRBV15; D gene ambiguous. This CDR3 is built from 13 residues. Germline CDR1 is LNHNV and CDR2 is YYDKDF (reference sequence). The ends were cut back, 5 bases at V and 4 bases at J, with 8 bases in the middle. DNA of the CDR3: TGTGCCACCAGCGAGCGATTCACCGGGGAGCTGTTTTTT. Its translation is CATSERFTGELFF. Using reference TRBV15 and TRBJ2-2 for the parts outside the CDR3, the full variable domain is DAMVIQNPRYQVTQFGKPVTLSCSQTLNHNVMYWYQQKSSQAPKLLFHYYDKDFNNEADTPDNFQSRRPNTSFCFLDIRSPGLGDTAMYLCATSERFTGELFFGEGSRLTVL.

The rearrangement uses TRBV6-6 and TRBJ2-3; TRBD1 might be the D (6 bases). Germline V gene data show CDR1 as MNHNY and CDR2 as SVGAGI (reference sequence). CDR3 length: 17 amino acids. Trimming shortened V by 5 bases and J by 3 bases, and 21 bases separated the two germline ends. CDR3 loop: CASSPSEATGRTDTQYF. The CDR3 nucleotides read TGTGCCAGCAGTCCTTCGGAGGCCACAGGGCGGACAGATACGCAGTATTTT.

This clone showed up just once. The chain joins TRBV9 to TRBJ1-4, with 8 bases identical to TRBD1. Trimming removed 5 bases from V and 8 bases from J; junction bases left unmatched: 11. Germline CDR1 and CDR2: SGDLS and YYNGEE. CDR3 length equals 15 residues. For the CDR3, the DNA is TGTGCCAGCAGACCTGGGACAGGTTCGTACGAAAAACTGTTTTTT. Translation: CASRPGTGSYEKLFF. Together with reference TRBV9 and TRBJ1-4, the CDR3 gives the full variable domain: DSGVTQTPKHLITATGQRVTLRCSPRSGDLSVYWYQQSLDQGLQFLIQYYNGEERAKGNILERFSAQQFPDLHSELNLSSLELGDSALYFCASRPGTGSYEKLFFGSGTQLSVL.

DNA of the CDR3: TGTGCTAGTGGTTTGGGGACCCTGACAGGAGATAATTCACCCCTCCACTTT. Translation gives CASGLGTLTGDNSPLHF. The rearrangement joins TRBV12-5 to TRBJ1-6; TRBD1 is a possible D gene (6 bases). V was shortened by 1 base and J by 5 bases, with 15 bases between the two germline ends. This CDR3 spans 17 amino acids. Germline loops: CDR1 LGHNT, CDR2 FRNRAP.

The chain uses TRBV9 and TRBJ1-4, with 7 bases fitting TRBD1. CDR1 and CDR2 from the germline V gene are SGDLS and YYNGEE. The CDR3 is 13 amino acids. Unmatched junction bases numbered 4, after V lost 3 bases and J lost 8 bases. Here the CDR3 DNA reads TGTGCCAGCAGCGAGGGGGCCACAGAAAAACTGTTTTTT. Protein product: CASSEGATEKLFF.

Comment on this clone: No DNA is shown, since the ends of the CDR3 on it are uncertain; the CDR3 is the one TCRdb lists. The rearrangement uses TRBV21-1 and TRBJ1-3. TRBV21-1 is noted as a pseudogene. Including both end residues, the CDR3 is 15 amino acids long. The CDR3 loop is CASSTYGCSGNTIYF.